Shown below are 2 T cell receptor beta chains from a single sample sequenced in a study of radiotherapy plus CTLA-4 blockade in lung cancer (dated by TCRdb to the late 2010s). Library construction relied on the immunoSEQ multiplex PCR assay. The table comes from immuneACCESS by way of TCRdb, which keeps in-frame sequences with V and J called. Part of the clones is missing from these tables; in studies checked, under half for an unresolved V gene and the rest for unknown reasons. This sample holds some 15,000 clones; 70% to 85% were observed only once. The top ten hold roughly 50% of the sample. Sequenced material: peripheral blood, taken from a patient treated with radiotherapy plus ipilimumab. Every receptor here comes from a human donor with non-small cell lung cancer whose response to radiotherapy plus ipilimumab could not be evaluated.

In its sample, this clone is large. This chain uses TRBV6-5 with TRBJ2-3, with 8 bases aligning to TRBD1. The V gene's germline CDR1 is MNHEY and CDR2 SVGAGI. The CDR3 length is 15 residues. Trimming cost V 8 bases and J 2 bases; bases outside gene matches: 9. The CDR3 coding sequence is TGTGCCAGCCGCCCGCGACAGGGGTCCACAGATACGCAGTATTTT. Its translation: CASRPRQGSTDTQYF.

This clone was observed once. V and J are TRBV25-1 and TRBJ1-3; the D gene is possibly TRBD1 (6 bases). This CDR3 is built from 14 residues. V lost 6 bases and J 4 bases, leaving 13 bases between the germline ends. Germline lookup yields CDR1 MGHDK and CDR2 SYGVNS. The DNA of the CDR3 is TGTGCCAGCAGCTCCAGGGGAGCCGGAAACACCATATATTTT. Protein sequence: CASSSRGAGNTIYF. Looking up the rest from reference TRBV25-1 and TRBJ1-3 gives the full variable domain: EADIYQTPRYLVIGTGKKITLECSQTMGHDKMYWYQQDPGMELHLIHYSYGVNSTEKGDLSSESTVSRIRTEHFPLTLESARPSHTSQYLCASSSRGAGNTIYFGEGSWLTVV.